This T cell receptor (beta chain) is drawn from a study of blood T cell repertoires in COVID-19. Germline loops: CDR1 LNHDA, CDR2 SQIVND (reference sequence). With 3 bases clipped from V and 7 bases from J, the junction kept 4 bases outside the gene matches. The CDR3 loop spans 14 amino acids. Assay used: immunoSEQ multiplex PCR; TCRdb lists only in-frame clones, some missing. The sample consists of 110,000 or so clones, roughly 90% of them appearing once. The sample consisted of peripheral blood. The source of this sequence is a human donor in a cohort sampled during active COVID-19. The rearrangement joins TRBV19 to TRBJ2-4; 9 bases align to TRBD2. The CDR3 nucleotides read TGTGCCAGTAGTATCGGACTAGCGTCGAACATTCAGTACTTC. Protein sequence: CASSIGLASNIQYF. Full variable domain (rest looked up from reference TRBV19 and TRBJ2-4): DGGITQSPKYLFRKEGQNVTLSCEQNLNHDAMYWYRQDPGQGLRLIYYSQIVNDFQKGDIAEGYSVSREKKESFPLTVTSAQKNPTAFYLCASSIGLASNIQYFGAGTRLSVL.